Following are 29 T cell receptor beta chains from one sample sequenced in a study of patients and donors after allogeneic stem cell transplantation (dated by TCRdb to the early 2020s). Libraries came from RT-PCR. Sequencing relied on a NextSeq 550. Through fastp at Q25 and MiXCR, TCRdb rebuilt clones from the public reads, retaining in-frame beta chains. Each CDR3 protein appears once, grouped with its most common genes and DNA. The sample profile shows around 150,000 distinct CDR3 sequences; approximately 30% of them were found once. The ten largest account for roughly 3.2% of the sample. Sequencing was performed on blood, either unsorted or a sorted T cell fraction (not recorded which). All receptors come from a human donor who was either an allogeneic HSCT recipient or a stem cell or donor lymphocyte infusion donor (not recorded which). It is not recorded whose cells these are; they may come from a transplant donor.

The table lists this clonotype with a few counts. The CDR3 DNA reads TGTGCCAGCGTAGAGGTGGACACCATATATTTT. This codes for CASVEVDTIYF. The rearrangement links TRBV27 to TRBJ1-3; D not resolved. The germline CDR1 and CDR2 sequences are MNHEY and SMNVEV (reference sequence). The V end was cut by 8 bases, the J end by 8 bases, with 10 bases between. The CDR3 is 11 amino acids.

This clonotype was recorded at least ten times. The chain carries TRBV6-2 or TRBV6-3 and TRBJ1-2; tentative D call: TRBD1 (6 bases). The CDR3 runs to 13 residues. The germline CDR1 and CDR2 sequences are MNHEY and SVGEGT. Trimming removed 6 bases from V and 5 bases from J, with 13 bases in between. CDR3 region: CASSTTGTYGYTF. DNA for the CDR3: TGTGCCAGCAGCACAACAGGGACTTATGGCTACACCTTC.

This clonotype has ten or more counts. The chain uses TRBV28 and TRBJ1-2; tentative D call: TRBD1 (6 bases). This CDR3 contains 14 residues. Germline V gene data show CDR1 as MDHEN and CDR2 as SYDVKM. Trimming removed 7 bases at V and 5 bases at J, with 17 bases between. This chain's CDR3 is CASTPGAPAYGYTF. CDR3 coding DNA: TGTGCCAGCACCCCGGGGGCGCCGGCTTATGGCTACACCTTC.

V gene TRBV6-2 or TRBV6-3 combines with J gene TRBJ2-7; possible D gene TRBD2, 6 bases. The length of the CDR3 is 13 residues. The V gene's germline CDR1 is MNHEY and CDR2 SVGEGT. V lost 7 bases, J lost 2 bases, and 12 bases lay in between. The CDR3, as DNA: TGTGCCAGCACCTGGGGGGACCCCTACGAGCAGTACTTC. Protein product: CASTWGDPYEQYF.

This rearrangement joins TRBV15 to TRBJ1-2; no clear D gene. The CDR3 consists of 13 residues. Per the germline V gene, CDR1 is LNHNV and CDR2 is YYDKDF (reference sequence). Trimming took off 1 base at V and 7 bases at J, with 10 bases between the two ends. This CDR3 reads CATSRGGFGGYTF. The CDR3 coding sequence is TGTGCCACCAGCAGAGGAGGGTTTGGTGGCTACACCTTC.

The chain combines TRBV12-3 or TRBV12-4 with TRBJ1-1; D might be TRBD1 (6 bases). The CDR3 runs to 18 residues. V dropped 2 bases and J dropped 0 bases, with 19 bases sitting between them. The CDR3 protein is CASSLYPYRQALNTEAFF. The CDR3 bases are TGTGCCAGCAGTTTATATCCTTACCGACAGGCCCTGAACACTGAAGCTTTCTTT.

The chain carries TRBV29-1 and TRBJ2-5; 7 nucleotides align to TRBD2. CDR3 length: 15 residues. The V segment lost 1 base and the J segment 2 bases; nucleotides outside the gene matches: 7. Germline CDR1 reads SQVTM; CDR2 reads ANQGSEA. The CDR3 region is CSVEAGGTLQETQYF. The CDR3 DNA reads as TGCAGCGTTGAAGCGGGAGGTACTTTGCAAGAGACCCAGTACTTC.

This chain links TRBV6-1 with TRBJ2-7; D may be TRBD1 or TRBD2 (5 bases each). The CDR3 extends over 14 amino acids. Trimming shortened V by 0 bases and J by 3 bases, and 9 bases separated the two germline ends. Germline loops: CDR1 MNHNS, CDR2 SASEGT. CDR3 nucleotide sequence: TGTGCCAGCAGTGAAGCTCGGGGCCACTACGAGCAGTACTTC. Amino acid sequence: CASSEARGHYEQYF.

This clonotype was detected ten times or more. The chain couples TRBV2 to TRBJ1-5; no definite D call. The CDR3 length is 14 residues. V shed 5 bases and J shed 5 bases, with 13 bases lying between them. The germline gives CDR1 SNHLY, CDR2 FYNNEI. CDR3: CASSSPARDQPQHF. DNA for the CDR3: TGTGCCAGCAGTAGTCCTGCCCGCGATCAGCCCCAGCATTTT.

The chain has TRBV9 and TRBJ2-7, with 12 bases lining up with TRBD1. With 2 bases clipped from V and 4 bases from J, the junction kept 10 bases outside the gene matches. Germline lookup yields CDR1 SGDLS and CDR2 YYNGEE. The CDR3 is made up of 17 amino acids. The CDR3 DNA reads TGTGCCAGCAGCGTTGGACCGGGACAGGGGGCCCTATACGAGCAGTACTTC. This encodes CASSVGPGQGALYEQYF.

This clonotype was counted between two and nine times. The chain employs TRBV6-2 or TRBV6-3 and TRBJ1-2, with no clear D. The V gene lost 0 bases and the J gene lost 0 bases, with 17 bases spanning the gap. The CDR3 covers 18 residues. Germline V CDR1 and CDR2: MNHEY, SVGEGT. CDR3 in amino acids: CASSYSTPWARANYGYTF. The CDR3 DNA reads as TGTGCCAGCAGTTACTCGACCCCGTGGGCGCGAGCTAACTATGGCTACACCTTC.

This clonotype was found a few times. The V gene is TRBV20-1, the J gene TRBJ1-6; perhaps TRBD1 as D (6 bases). CDR1 is DFQATT, CDR2 SNEGSKA, per germline (reference sequence). With 6 bases removed from V and 7 bases from J, the gap between germline ends came to 16 bases. The CDR3 loop spans 14 amino acids. The CDR3 reads CSALSGVRNSPLHF. DNA of the CDR3: TGCAGTGCCCTATCAGGGGTGCGAAATTCACCCCTCCACTTT.

The chain links TRBV5-1 to TRBJ2-7; 10 bases agree with TRBD1. The J segment lost 5 bases and the V segment lost 3 bases, leaving 5 bases of the junction unmatched. The CDR3 totals 14 residues. Germline V gives CDR1 SGHRS, CDR2 YFSETQ. CDR3 amino acids: CASSWRGQGNEQYF. CDR3 coding DNA: TGCGCCAGCAGCTGGAGGGGACAGGGGAACGAGCAGTACTTC.

The J gene is TRBJ1-5, the V gene TRBV21-1; whether TRBD1, the table's D call, matches the DNA was not checked. TRBV21-1 is a pseudogene locus. The CDR3 contains 19 residues. The CDR3 region is CASSPPRGQGDHSNQPQHF. The CDR3 region has the DNA TGTGCCAGCAGCCCTCCTCGGGGACAGGGCGATCATAGCAATCAGCCCCAGCATTTT.

This clonotype was counted only a few times. The chain combines TRBV5-1 with TRBJ1-4; D perhaps matches TRBD1 (6 bases). The germline V and J ends were trimmed by 4 bases and 3 bases, with 16 bases remaining between them. The CDR3 extends over 16 amino acids. Germline CDR1 is SGHRS and CDR2 is YFSETQ. This CDR3 reads CASSRSGGRANEKLFF. The CDR3 DNA reads as TGCGCCAGCAGCCGATCCGGGGGCAGAGCTAATGAAAAACTGTTTTTT. Drawing the rest from reference TRBV5-1 and TRBJ1-4, the complete variable domain is KAGVTQTPRYLIKTRGQQVTLSCSPISGHRSVSWYQQTPGQGLQFLFEYFSETQRNKGNFPGRFSGRQFSNSRSEMNVSTLELGDSALYLCASSRSGGRANEKLFFGSGTQLSVL.

The table lists this clonotype with a count of one. This chain uses TRBV27 with TRBJ2-7; unclear D gene. This CDR3 comprises 13 residues. Germline CDR1 is MNHEY and CDR2 is SMNVEV (reference sequence). The V gene lost 6 bases and the J gene lost 4 bases, with 13 bases spanning the gap. Written as DNA, the CDR3 is TGTGCCAGCAGCCCGACCCCACCTTACGAGCAGTACTTC. Translating it yields CASSPTPPYEQYF.

This chain uses TRBV20-1 with TRBJ2-2; D possibly corresponds to TRBD2 (8 bases). The V gene's germline CDR1 is DFQATT and CDR2 SNEGSKA (reference sequence). This CDR3 is 16 amino acids long. Trimming stripped 0 bases from V and 4 bases from J, with 15 bases between. The CDR3: CSARDSGGLGTGELFF. CDR3 coding DNA: TGCAGTGCTAGAGATTCAGGGGGACTAGGCACCGGGGAGCTGTTTTTT.

This chain links TRBV28 with TRBJ2-5; D remains ambiguous. The ends were cut back, 4 bases at V and 2 bases at J, with 8 bases in the middle. Looked up from germline, CDR1 is MDHEN and CDR2 is SYDVKM. CDR3 length: 13 residues. The CDR3 DNA follows: TGTGCCAGCAGTTGGTACGGGCAAGAGACCCAGTACTTC. It specifies CASSWYGQETQYF.

The chain joins TRBV4-3 to TRBJ2-3; possible D gene TRBD2, 5 bases. This CDR3 region has 15 residues. Deletions cut 0 bases from V and 5 bases from J, with 12 bases between. From germline, CDR1 is LGHNA and CDR2 YSLEER. The CDR3 coding sequence is TGCGCCAGCAGCCAAGATTACCGGGATATAGATACGCAGTATTTT. This sequence encodes CASSQDYRDIDTQYF.

The chain links TRBV11-2 to TRBJ2-1; 10 bases fit TRBD1. CDR1 is SGHAT and CDR2 is FQNNGV in the germline V gene. The CDR3 runs to 14 residues. Losses at the gene ends were 5 bases for V and 7 bases for J; bases not matched to a gene: 5. This chain's CDR3 is CASSPGQGSNEQFF. CDR3 nucleotide sequence: TGTGCCAGCAGCCCGGGACAGGGGTCAAATGAGCAGTTCTTC.

This clonotype was counted between two and nine times. The V gene is TRBV7-8, the J gene TRBJ2-5; D gene unclear. V was shortened by 3 bases and J by 3 bases, with 8 bases between the two germline ends. The V gene's germline CDR1 is SGHVS and CDR2 FQNEAQ. CDR3 length equals 13 residues. CDR3 residues: CASSFDYEETQYF. The CDR3 DNA reads as TGTGCCAGCAGCTTCGATTACGAAGAGACCCAGTACTTC.

This clonotype showed up many times. The V call is TRBV7-2, the J call TRBJ1-5; the D is unclear. Trimming removed 1 base from V and 3 bases from J, with 13 bases in between. This CDR3 has 16 amino acids. CDR1 is SGHTA, CDR2 FQGNSA, per germline. CDR3: CASSLVAGSYNQPQHF. CDR3 in DNA: TGTGCCAGCAGCTTAGTGGCGGGTTCCTACAATCAGCCCCAGCATTTT.

The CDR3 DNA follows: TGTGCCAGCAGTCACGGCCCGAAGGGTGGGGTCACAGATACGCAGTATTTT. Protein sequence: CASSHGPKGGVTDTQYF. The V and J genes are TRBV6-5 and TRBJ2-3; D not resolved. This CDR3 is 17 amino acids long. Trimming left V 5 bases short and J 2 bases short, with 20 bases between. Germline CDR1 MNHEY, CDR2 SVGAGI.

This chain uses TRBV18 with TRBJ2-3; TRBD2 is a possible D gene (6 bases). V shed 2 bases and J shed 9 bases, with 9 bases lying between them. The germline CDR1 and CDR2 sequences are KGHSH and LQKENI. The CDR3 contains 12 residues. The CDR3 sequence: CASSPAEGTQYF. The CDR3 DNA follows: TGTGCCAGCTCACCAGCGGAGGGGACGCAGTATTTT.

This chain joins TRBV30 and TRBJ1-1; 8 bases line up with TRBD1. V dropped 5 bases and J dropped 3; count of bases not matched to a gene: 11. Looked up from germline, CDR1 is GTSNPN and CDR2 is SVGIG (reference sequence). The CDR3 contains 15 residues. CDR3 bases: TGTGCCTGGGGACAGGGATGGTCGGATGACACTGAAGCTTTCTTT. Translating it yields CAWGQGWSDDTEAFF. The variable domain in full, with the rest retrieved from reference TRBV30 and TRBJ1-1, is SQTIHQWPATLVQPVGSPLSLECTVEGTSNPNLYWYRQAAGRGLQLLFYSVGIGQISSEVPQNLSASRPQDRQFILSSKKLLLSDSGFYLCAWGQGWSDDTEAFFGQGTRLTVV.

This clonotype was observed a few times. The rearrangement uses TRBV29-1 and TRBJ2-7, with D uncertain. V was shortened by 6 bases and J by 6 bases, with 9 bases between the two germline ends. The CDR3 has 10 amino acids. Looked up from germline, CDR1 is SQVTM and CDR2 is ANQGSEA. The CDR3 protein is CSVLLGEQYF. CDR3 nucleotides: TGCAGCGTACTACTCGGCGAGCAGTACTTC.

A few counts support this clonotype. V usage is TRBV18 and J usage is TRBJ2-4, with D possibly matching TRBD1 (6 bases). This CDR3 has 16 residues. Trimming stripped 2 bases from V and 1 base from J, with 12 bases between. Per germline, CDR1 KGHSH and CDR2 LQKENI. The CDR3 region has the DNA TGTGCCAGCTCACCAATGCCAGGGGTGGCCAAAAACATTCAGTACTTC. It encodes CASSPMPGVAKNIQYF.

This clonotype was counted many times. The rearrangement uses TRBV20-1 and TRBJ1-1; D gene unclear. CDR1 is DFQATT and CDR2 is SNEGSKA in the germline V gene (reference sequence). The CDR3 has 13 amino acids. The germline V and J ends were trimmed by 3 bases and 0 bases, with 8 bases remaining between them. CDR3: CSASRQLNTEAFF. CDR3 DNA sequence: TGCAGTGCTAGCCGGCAGTTGAACACTGAAGCTTTCTTT.

As regards this clonotype: The final CDR3 position lacks the conserved phenylalanine or tryptophan, pointing to a likely read error. The chain uses TRBV18 and TRBJ1-5; D gene unclear. Germline lookup yields CDR1 KGHSH and CDR2 LQKENI. Trimming shortened V by 3 bases and J by 4 bases, and 7 bases separated the two germline ends. CDR3 size: 13 residues. CDR3 in DNA: TGTGCCAGCTCACCTCCAAATAATCAGCCCCAGCATTTG. Its protein is CASSPPNNQPQHL.